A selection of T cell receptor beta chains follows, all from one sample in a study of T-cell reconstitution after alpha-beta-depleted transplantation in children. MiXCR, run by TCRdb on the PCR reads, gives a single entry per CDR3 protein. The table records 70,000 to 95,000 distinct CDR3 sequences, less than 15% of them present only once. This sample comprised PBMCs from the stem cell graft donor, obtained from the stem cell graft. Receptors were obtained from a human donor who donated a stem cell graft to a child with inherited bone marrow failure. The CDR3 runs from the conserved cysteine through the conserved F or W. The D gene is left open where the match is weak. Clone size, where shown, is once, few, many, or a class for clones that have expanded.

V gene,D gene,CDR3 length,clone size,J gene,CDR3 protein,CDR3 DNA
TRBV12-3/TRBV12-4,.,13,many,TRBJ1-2,CASSFTQGRYYTF,TGTGCCAGCAGTTTTACACAGGGTCGATATTACACCTTC
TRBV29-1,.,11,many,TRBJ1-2,CSVDQNYGYTF,TGCAGCGTTGACCAGAACTATGGCTACACCTTC
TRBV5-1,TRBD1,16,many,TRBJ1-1,CASSLGQGVSDTEAFF,TGCGCCAGCAGCTTGGGACAGGGGGTCTCGGACACTGAAGCTTTCTTT
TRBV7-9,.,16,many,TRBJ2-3,CASSFGGSGSADTQYF,TGTGCCAGCAGCTTTGGGGGAAGTGGGAGCGCAGATACGCAGTATTTT
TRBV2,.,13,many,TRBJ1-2,CASSAGTAQGYTF,TGTGCCAGCAGTGCCGGGACCGCTCAAGGCTACACCTTC
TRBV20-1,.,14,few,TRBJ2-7,CSARDLGHPYEQYF,TGCAGTGCTAGAGATCTAGGACACCCCTACGAGCAGTACTTC
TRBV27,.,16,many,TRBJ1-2,CASSPLSYTLNYGYTF,TGTGCCAGCAGTCCATTATCGTACACCTTAAACTATGGCTACACCTTC
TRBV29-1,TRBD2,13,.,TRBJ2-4,CSVSAGIRNIQYF,TGCAGCGTCTCAGCGGGAATCAGAAACATTCAGTACTTC
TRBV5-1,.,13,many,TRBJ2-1,CASSYDPNGEQFF,TGCGCCAGCAGCTACGACCCGAACGGGGAGCAGTTCTTC
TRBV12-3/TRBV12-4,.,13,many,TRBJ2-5,CACKEGGQETQYF,TGTGCCTGCAAAGAGGGGGGCCAAGAGACCCAGTACTTC
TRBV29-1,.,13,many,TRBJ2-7,CSVGGDPSYEQYF,TGCAGCGTTGGGGGGGATCCTTCCTACGAGCAGTACTTC
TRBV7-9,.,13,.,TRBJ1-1,CASSPGPRTEAFF,TGTGCCAGCAGCCCCGGCCCCCGGACTGAAGCTTTCTTT
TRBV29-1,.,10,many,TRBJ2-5,CSVGRETQYF,TGCAGCGTTGGGAGGGAGACCCAGTACTTC
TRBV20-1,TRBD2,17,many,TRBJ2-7,CSAELLGTSGSLLEQYF,TGCAGTGCCGAGTTACTTGGGACTAGCGGGAGCCTCTTAGAGCAGTACTTC
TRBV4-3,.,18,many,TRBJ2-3,CASSQLPGGTGGTDTQYF,TGCGCCAGCAGCCAACTACCGGGAGGGACAGGAGGCACAGATACGCAGTATTTT
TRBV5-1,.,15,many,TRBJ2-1,CASSGAGPLYNEQFF,TGCGCCAGCAGCGGCGCGGGACCGCTCTACAATGAGCAGTTCTTC
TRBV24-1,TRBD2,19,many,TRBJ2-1,CATSDPGLAGGPSVGEQFF,TGTGCCACCAGTGATCCGGGACTAGCGGGAGGGCCGTCCGTCGGGGAGCAGTTCTTC
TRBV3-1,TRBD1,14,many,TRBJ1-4,CASSLGQVYGKLFF,TGTGCCAGCAGCCTCGGACAGGTGTATGGAAAACTGTTTTTT
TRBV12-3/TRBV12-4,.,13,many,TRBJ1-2,CASSLVLGDGYTF,TGTGCCAGCAGTTTAGTTCTCGGGGATGGCTACACCTTC
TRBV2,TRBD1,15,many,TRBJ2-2,CASEYGQGLAGELFF,TGTGCCAGCGAATATGGACAGGGTTTAGCCGGGGAGCTGTTTTTT
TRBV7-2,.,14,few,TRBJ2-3,CASAIPLSTDTQYF,TGTGCCAGCGCAATCCCTCTCTCGACAGATACGCAGTATTTT
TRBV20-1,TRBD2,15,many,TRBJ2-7,CSARDGGGASYEQYF,TGCAGTGCTAGAGATGGGGGAGGGGCCTCCTACGAGCAGTACTTC
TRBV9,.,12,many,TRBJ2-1,CASSVGYNEQFF,TGTGCCAGCAGCGTAGGCTACAATGAGCAGTTCTTC
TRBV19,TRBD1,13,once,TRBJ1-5,CASMGDRDQPQHF,TGTGCCAGTATGGGGGACAGGGATCAGCCCCAGCATTTT
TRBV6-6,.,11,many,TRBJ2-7,CASSYRYEQYF,TGTGCCAGCAGCTACCGTTACGAGCAGTACTTC
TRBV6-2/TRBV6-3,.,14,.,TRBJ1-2,CASPPGAPYYGYTF,TGTGCCAGCCCCCCCGGGGCCCCCTACTATGGCTACACCTTC
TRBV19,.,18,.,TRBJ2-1,CASSIDAVERGEYNEQFF,TGTGCCAGTAGTATAGATGCCGTGGAGCGAGGGGAATACAATGAGCAGTTCTTC
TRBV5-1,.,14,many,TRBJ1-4,CASSEQGLNEKLFF,TGCGCCAGCAGCGAACAAGGCCTGAATGAAAAACTGTTTTTT
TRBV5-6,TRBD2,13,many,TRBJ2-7,CASSVPGRDEQYF,TGTGCCAGCAGCGTCCCAGGGAGGGACGAGCAGTACTTC
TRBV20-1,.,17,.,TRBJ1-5,CSAREHVMGRYNQPQHF,TGCAGTGCTAGAGAGCATGTTATGGGCCGGTACAATCAGCCCCAGCATTTT
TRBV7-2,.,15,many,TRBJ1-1,CASSLRVGTGGEAFF,TGTGCCAGCAGCTTAAGGGTAGGGACCGGGGGTGAAGCTTTCTTT
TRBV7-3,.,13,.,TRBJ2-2,CASSHTGPGELFF,TGTGCCAGTAGTCATACAGGGCCCGGGGAGCTGTTTTTT
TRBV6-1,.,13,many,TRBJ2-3,CASTEEGGGTQYF,TGTGCCAGCACAGAGGAGGGGGGAGGTACGCAGTATTTT
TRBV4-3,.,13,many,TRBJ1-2,CASSQAGLSGYTF,TGCGCCAGCAGCCAAGCAGGTTTAAGTGGCTACACCTTC
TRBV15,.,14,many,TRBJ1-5,CATSRGGDNQPQHF,TGTGCCACCAGCAGGGGGGGGGACAATCAGCCCCAGCATTTT
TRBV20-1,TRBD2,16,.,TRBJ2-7,CSAIGGLAGGPYEQYF,TGCAGTGCTATTGGGGGACTAGCGGGAGGGCCCTACGAGCAGTACTTC
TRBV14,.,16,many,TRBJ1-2,CASSQEGGRTRRGYTF,TGTGCCAGCAGCCAAGAGGGGGGAAGGACTCGTCGAGGCTACACCTTC
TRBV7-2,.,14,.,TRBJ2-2,CASSAAVSTGELFF,TGTGCCAGCAGCGCCGCCGTCAGCACCGGGGAGCTGTTTTTT
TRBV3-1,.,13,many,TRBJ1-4,CASMGSANEKLFF,TGTGCCAGCATGGGCTCAGCTAATGAAAAACTGTTTTTT
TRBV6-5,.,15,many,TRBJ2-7,CASTSMIGVRNEQYF,TGTGCCAGCACTTCAATGATAGGGGTGAGAAACGAGCAGTACTTC